These T cell receptor beta chains were read from a single sample in a study of blood T cell repertoires in COVID-19. Sequencing used immunoSEQ multiplex PCR; TCRdb keeps in-frame clones, though not all of them. Among approximately 56,000 clones listed, about 85% were seen once. Sequencing was carried out using peripheral blood. Receptors were obtained from a man between 65 and 80 years old with active COVID-19. Each CDR3 is given with its conserved first and last residue. The D gene is left open where the match is weak. Rows may omit the clone size; those that give it use once, few, many or a size class.

V gene,clone size,J gene,D gene,CDR3 DNA,CDR3 protein
TRBV30,NA,TRBJ2-7,NA,TGTGCCTGGAGTCTAACAGGACAGGAGCAGTACTTC,CAWSLTGQEQYF
TRBV3-1/TRBV3-2,once,TRBJ2-5,NA,TGTGCCAGCAGCCAAGACAGGCTAAGCCAAGAGACCCAGTACTTC,CASSQDRLSQETQYF
TRBV6-5,NA,TRBJ1-5,NA,TGTGCCAGCAGAACAGGGCAGCCCCAGCATTTT,CASRTGQPQHF
TRBV9,NA,TRBJ1-1,NA,TGTGCCAGCAGCGTAGATCCGGGATTCGGGGGCACTGAAGCTTTCTTT,CASSVDPGFGGTEAFF
TRBV7-9,NA,TRBJ2-3,TRBD2,TGTGCCAGCAGCCCCGGGACTAGCGCGTCAGAGGATTTT,CASSPGTSASEDF
TRBV6-6,NA,TRBJ1-5,NA,TGTGCCAGCAGTAAGCCGGGGGTACCTAGCAATCAGCCCCAGCATTTT,CASSKPGVPSNQPQHF
TRBV9,NA,TRBJ2-1,TRBD2,TGTGCCAGCAGCCATGGGGGAGGGACTAATGAGCAGTTCTTC,CASSHGGGTNEQFF
TRBV3-1/TRBV3-2,once,TRBJ2-6,NA,TGTGCCAGCAGCCCTACCACGAGCTCTGGGGCCAACGTCCTGACTTTC,CASSPTTSSGANVLTF
TRBV28,few,TRBJ2-7,NA,TGTGCCAGCGGGAGGTCCTCCTACGAGCAGTACTTC,CASGRSSYEQYF
TRBV2,NA,TRBJ2-5,NA,TGTGCCAGCAATTTTAACAGGGTAAAGGAAGAGACCCAGTACTTC,CASNFNRVKEETQYF
TRBV15,once,TRBJ2-5,NA,TGTGCCACCAGCAGCCAAGGACAGCAAGAGACCCAGTACTTC,CATSSQGQQETQYF
TRBV3-1/TRBV3-2,NA,TRBJ1-2,NA,TGTGCCAGCAGCACCGGCAGCGGGAATGGCTACACCTTC,CASSTGSGNGYTF
TRBV5-6,few,TRBJ1-6,NA,TGTGCCAGCAGCTTTGTCCCCACAGATCCCATTTCACCCCTCCACTTT,CASSFVPTDPISPLHF
TRBV14,NA,TRBJ2-1,TRBD2,TGTGCCAGCAGCCAACTAGCGGGGCTCAATGAGCAGTTCTTC,CASSQLAGLNEQFF
TRBV10-1,NA,TRBJ1-6,NA,TGCGCCAGCAGTGAGTCGATTGAGTCCAGGGTGAATTCACCCCTCCACTTT,CASSESIESRVNSPLHF
TRBV4-2,once,TRBJ2-7,NA,TGTGCCAGCAGCCGAGAATGGGCGGGATACGAGCAGTATTTC,CASSREWAGYEQYF
TRBV24-1,NA,TRBJ1-2,NA,TGTGCCACCAGTGATTTGGGCAGGGTGGAGGGCTACACCTTC,CATSDLGRVEGYTF
TRBV29-1,NA,TRBJ2-5,TRBD1,TGCAGCGTGGACAGGGGGCAGGAGACCCAGTACTTC,CSVDRGQETQYF
TRBV5-1,NA,TRBJ1-2,NA,TGCGCCAGCAGCTTGGGAGCCAGTGGGGCTGGCTACACCTTC,CASSLGASGAGYTF
TRBV7-8,NA,TRBJ1-1,TRBD1,TGTGCCAGCAGCTTACAGGTAAGGGGGCTGAAGCCCCCCTTCCTCTTT,CASSLQVRGLKPPFLF
TRBV6-5,NA,TRBJ1-2,NA,TGTGCCAGCAGTTATAGGAGTAACTATGGCTACACCTTC,CASSYRSNYGYTF
TRBV7-8,NA,TRBJ2-1,NA,TGTGCCAGCAGCTTAAAGACAGGCCCCGGGGCTAATGAGCAGTTCTTC,CASSLKTGPGANEQFF
TRBV12-3/TRBV12-4,once,TRBJ2-5,NA,TGTGCCAGCAGTTTCGGAGACCCAGAGACCCAGTACTTC,CASSFGDPETQYF
TRBV19,NA,TRBJ2-7,NA,TGTGCCAGTAGTAATCCGGGACAGACTAGAGAGCAGTACTTC,CASSNPGQTREQYF
TRBV6-6,few,TRBJ1-6,NA,TGTGCCAGCAGTGCCCTAATAACGGCCCTCCACTTT,CASSALITALHF